Listed below are T cell receptor beta chains from one sample, sequenced in a study of blood T cells in healthy people across ages. TCRdb passed the 5' RACE reads through MiXCR, listing each CDR3 protein once. The profile shows about 1.5 million distinct CDR3 sequences, roughly 43% of them singletons. The material sequenced was blood. These receptors all stem from a woman between 18 and 29 years old in good health. CDR3s include the opening cysteine and the closing phenylalanine or tryptophan. The D gene is left open where the match is weak. Clone size is stated in some rows and not others, as once, few, many or a class when expanded.

abundance	d_gene	v_gene	j_gene	CDR3nt	CDR3aa
few	TRBD2	TRBV29-1	TRBJ2-7	TGCAGCGTTGAAGACTTGACTAGCGGCTACGAGCAGTACTTC	CSVEDLTSGYEQYF
-	-	TRBV4-1	TRBJ2-7	TGCGCCAGCAGCCAGATCCCTACGGCCTACGAGCAGTACTTC	CASSQIPTAYEQYF
-	-	TRBV5-1	TRBJ2-2	TGCGCCAGCAGCTTGGTCACCGGGATTAACACCGGGGAGCTGTTTTTT	CASSLVTGINTGELFF
few	TRBD2	TRBV11-2	TRBJ2-7	TGTGCCAGCAGCTTAATCCGGCTAGCGGGAGTAGTGTTCTACGAGCAGTACTTC	CASSLIRLAGVVFYEQYF
-	-	TRBV5-4	TRBJ2-3	TGTGCCAGCAGCATGATGAACACAGATACGCAGTATTTT	CASSMMNTDTQYF
-	-	TRBV21-1	TRBJ2-7	TGTGCCAGCAGCAAGGGGGAAGAGGTTTCCTACAATGAGCAGTACTTC	CASSKGEEVSYNEQYF
once	-	TRBV9	TRBJ2-7	TGTGCCAGCAGCGTGGGAAAATACAATGAGCAGTACTTC	CASSVGKYNEQYF
many	-	TRBV20-1	TRBJ2-1	TGCAGTGCTAGGACTGGGAGCTCCTACAATGAGCAGTTCTTC	CSARTGSSYNEQFF
-	-	TRBV6-5	TRBJ2-7	TGTGCCAGCAGTGATCCGGGACGCGGCTACGAGCAGTACTTC	CASSDPGRGYEQYF
-	-	TRBV29-1	TRBJ2-5	TGCAGCGTCGCCCCCAATGATGAGCAGTACTTC	CSVAPNDEQYF
-	TRBD1	TRBV20-1	TRBJ2-1	TGCAGTGGTCGGAGGACAGGACGACAAGAGCAGTTCTTC	CSGRRTGRQEQFF
many	-	TRBV12-3/TRBV12-4	TRBJ2-5	TGTGCCAGCAGGAACAGATGGGGGGAGACCCAGTACTTC	CASRNRWGETQYF
many	-	TRBV7-7	TRBJ2-1	TGTGCTAGCAGCTCCGGTAGCGGCAATGAGCAGTTCTTC	CASSSGSGNEQFF
few	-	TRBV20-1	TRBJ2-7	TGCAGTGCTAGAGATCCCGGGACACAGCCCTACGAGCAGTACTTC	CSARDPGTQPYEQYF
many	TRBD2	TRBV20-1	TRBJ2-5	TGCAGTGCTAGAGACCCCCTAGCGGGAGTTCTTGAGCAGTACTTC	CSARDPLAGVLEQYF
few	-	TRBV11-2	TRBJ1-4	TGTGCCAGCAGCTCTTGGACCGGCCCGGCCGAAAAACTGTTTTTT	CASSSWTGPAEKLFF
few	-	TRBV7-9	TRBJ1-3	TGTGCCAGCGAGCCGCGGACAATCTCTGGAAACACCATATATTTT	CASEPRTISGNTIYF
-	-	TRBV4-1	TRBJ2-1	TGCGCCAGCAGCCATGTTGGGCGTGAGCGGCGCTCCTACAATGAGCAGTTCTTC	CASSHVGRERRSYNEQFF
-	-	TRBV30	TRBJ1-1	TGTGCCTGGAGTGGGGGGGCTGAAGCTTTCTTT	CAWSGGAEAFF
-	-	TRBV25-1	TRBJ1-2	TGTGCCAGCAGTGGATCAGTTACTAACTATGGCTACACCTTC	CASSGSVTNYGYTF
-	TRBD1	TRBV28	TRBJ2-3	TGTGCCAGCAATTCCGGACAGGGGGAGGGAGATACGCAGTATTTT	CASNSGQGEGDTQYF
few	-	TRBV16	TRBJ1-2	TGTGCCAGCAGCCAAGGCCTCGACGGTGGCTACACCTTC	CASSQGLDGGYTF
few	TRBD2	TRBV20-1	TRBJ2-3	TGCAGTGCTCGATTGCGGGGGGATAAGGATACGCAGTATTTT	CSARLRGDKDTQYF
-	TRBD1	TRBV15	TRBJ2-3	TGTGCCGCCAGCAGGGGGCTGGATACGCAGTATTTT	CAASRGLDTQYF
-	-	TRBV12-3/TRBV12-4	TRBJ2-5	TGTGCCAGCACCTGGGACAAAGAGACCCAGTACTTC	CASTWDKETQYF
-	-	TRBV11-2	TRBJ2-5	TGTGCCAGCAGCTTAGGGTTTAAGGGCTTCGAGACCCAGTACTTC	CASSLGFKGFETQYF
few	-	TRBV5-1	TRBJ1-1	TGCGCCAGCAGCTCCCACGGGGGAGCCATGAACACTGAAGCTTTCTTT	CASSSHGGAMNTEAFF
few	-	TRBV4-3	TRBJ1-5	TGCGCCAGCAGCCAAGAACAGGCAGGGAGGTTAAGTGGCAATCAGCCCCAGCATTTT	CASSQEQAGRLSGNQPQHF
-	-	TRBV20-1	TRBJ2-1	TGCAGTGCTATAGTGAATGAGCAGTTCTTC	CSAIVNEQFF
-	TRBD1	TRBV20-1	TRBJ2-7	TGCAGTGCTAGTCATGAAATAACAGGGGACGGTCTATCGGGGTCCTACAATGAGCAGTACTTC	CSASHEITGDGLSGSYNEQYF
few	-	TRBV7-2	TRBJ2-6	TGTGCCAGCAGCTTATTCGGAGCCTCTGGGGCCAACGTCCTGACTTTC	CASSLFGASGANVLTF
few	-	TRBV7-8	TRBJ2-5	TGTGCCAGCATCAGAGACATCCAAGAGACCCAGTACTTC	CASIRDIQETQYF
-	TRBD1	TRBV6-5	TRBJ1-2	TGTGCCAGCAGTTACCGAGGGGGAGGCAGGGGGAACTATGGCTACACCTTC	CASSYRGGGRGNYGYTF
few	-	TRBV3-1	TRBJ2-7	TGTGCCAGCAGCCAAGTTTTATCGGGAGCTTTCTACGAGCAGTACTTC	CASSQVLSGAFYEQYF
once	-	TRBV7-2	TRBJ2-7	TGTGCCAGCAGCGTAAATGGGGGTTTAGGAACCTACGAGCAGTACTTC	CASSVNGGLGTYEQYF
few	-	TRBV6-2/TRBV6-3	TRBJ2-1	TGTGCCAGCAGTTATAGGGGGAGGATGTACAATGAGCAGTTCTTC	CASSYRGRMYNEQFF
-	-	TRBV2	TRBJ1-2	TGTGCCAGCAGTGAGGACGGCCGGCTGGGCTACACCTTC	CASSEDGRLGYTF
-	-	TRBV28	TRBJ1-1	TGTGCCAGCAGTTCCCCCTGGACAGAAGCTGAAGCTTTCTTT	CASSSPWTEAEAFF
-	-	TRBV5-1	TRBJ1-5	TGCGCCAGCAGCCCAGGGGAGGGGCTTGGTCAGCCCCAGCATTTT	CASSPGEGLGQPQHF
few	-	TRBV6-2/TRBV6-3	TRBJ2-1	TGTGCCAGCAGTCTCCCGCCGGGACTCCGCTCCTACAATGAGCAGTTCTTC	CASSLPPGLRSYNEQFF
-	TRBD2	TRBV7-2	TRBJ2-1	TGTGCCAGCAGCTTAGTCGGGACTAGCGGGGTCAATGAGCAGTTCTTC	CASSLVGTSGVNEQFF
many	-	TRBV24-1	TRBJ2-3	TGTGCCACCAGTGATTCCCGCAGGGTCCCAGATACGCAGTATTTT	CATSDSRRVPDTQYF
-	TRBD1	TRBV20-1	TRBJ1-6	TGCAGTGCACCCCGGACAGGGACGGACTATAATTCACCCCTCCACTTT	CSAPRTGTDYNSPLHF
few	-	TRBV20-1	TRBJ1-2	TGCAGTGCTAGTGGGGACAACTATGGCTACACCTTC	CSASGDNYGYTF
-	TRBD1	TRBV30	TRBJ2-7	TGTGCCTGGAGTGTACTTGGACAGGGCTACGAGCAGTACTTC	CAWSVLGQGYEQYF
-	TRBD2	TRBV10-3	TRBJ2-1	TGTGCCATCAGTAAGGGACTAGCGGGAGTTGCCAATGAGCAGTTCTTC	CAISKGLAGVANEQFF
few	-	TRBV27	TRBJ2-4	TGTGCCAGCAGTTCCCCCCCCGAGAATCAGTACTTC	CASSSPPENQYF
-	-	TRBV6-2/TRBV6-3	TRBJ1-2	TGTGCCAGCAGTTACAGAGGAATTTGGGATGGCTACACCTTC	CASSYRGIWDGYTF
-	-	TRBV11-2	TRBJ2-3	TGTGCCAGCAGCTCCCCGGGACGGAGTTATGGAGATACGCAGTATTTT	CASSSPGRSYGDTQYF
-	-	TRBV28	TRBJ1-4	TGTGCCAGCAGCGAAGTGGGGAACAATGAAAAACTGTTTTTT	CASSEVGNNEKLFF
-	TRBD1	TRBV7-2	TRBJ2-3	TGTGCCAGCAACTTAGTGGTTTGGGCAGGGGGCCCGAGCACAGATACGCAGTATTTT	CASNLVVWAGGPSTDTQYF
-	-	TRBV4-3	TRBJ1-6	TGCGCCAGCAGCCAAGCTGGGCAGTTTAATTCACCCCTCCACTTT	CASSQAGQFNSPLHF
-	-	TRBV20-1	TRBJ2-3	TGCAGTGCTAGAGATGTGGACTGCACAGATACGCAGTATTTT	CSARDVDCTDTQYF
-	-	TRBV29-1	TRBJ2-5	TGCAGCGTGGGGAACGACCGGGCCCTCTTCAATGAGCAGTACTTC	CSVGNDRALFNEQYF
many	-	TRBV27	TRBJ1-2	TGTGCCAGCAGTTTATCGGCGTTCGCATATGGCTACACCTTC	CASSLSAFAYGYTF